Shown below are 31 T cell receptor beta chains from a single sample sequenced in a study of graft-versus-host responses after intestinal transplantation. Profiling relied on immunoSEQ multiplex PCR, and the TCRdb table lists in-frame clones only, not all of them. The repertoire holds some 13,000 clones, with 38% as singletons. The sequenced sample was alloreactive CD4+ T cells from a mixed lymphocyte reaction culture, obtained before intestinal transplant. As to subset: CFSE-low proliferating T cells sorted from roughly 6-day pre-transplant mixed lymphocyte reaction (GvH or HvG direction). The origin of the receptors is a human patient who received an intestinal transplant.

Concerning this clone itself: The junction departs from germline at one end; a sequencing error may be responsible. The chain is built from TRBV5-1 and TRBJ2-3; TRBD1 agrees at 10 bases. Germline CDR1 SGHRS, CDR2 YFSETQ. The CDR3 sequence is 15 residues long. In DNA form, the CDR3 reads TGCGCCAGCAGCCTTCCGACAGGGGGCACAGATGCGCAGTATTTT. It specifies CASSLPTGGTDAQYF.

The J gene is TRBJ2-7, the V gene TRBV9; D might be TRBD1 (5 bases). In germline, CDR1 is SGDLS, CDR2 YYNGEE. V was cut by 4 bases and J by 3 bases, with 17 bases left in between. This CDR3 has 15 amino acids. CDR3 in amino acids: CASSPRHLQVYEQYF. The CDR3 coding sequence is TGTGCCAGCAGCCCGCGCCACCTACAGGTCTACGAGCAGTACTTC.

The CDR3 DNA reads as TGTGCCAGCAGCCGGGGGGGTCCTGAAGCTTTCTTT. This gives the protein CASSRGGPEAFF. The chain is built from TRBV14 and TRBJ1-1; tentatively, D is TRBD1 (5 bases). This CDR3 region has 12 residues. The germline gives CDR1 SGHDN, CDR2 FVKESK. V was pared by 4 bases and J by 6 bases, with 9 bases between.

This clone was recorded only once. The chain is built from TRBV4-1 and TRBJ1-1; D is possibly TRBD1 (6 bases). Germline V gives CDR1 MGHRA, CDR2 YSYEKL. With 3 bases removed from V and 3 bases from J, the gap between germline ends came to 14 bases. The CDR3 consists of 15 residues. CDR3 in DNA: TGCGCCAGCAGCCATACCGCACAGGGATACACTGAAGCTTTCTTT. Its translation: CASSHTAQGYTEAFF.

In the case of this clone: At one of its ends the junction is not consistent with the germline gene, which may arise from a read error. This rearrangement joins TRBV9 to TRBJ2-3, with 8 bases aligning to TRBD1. This CDR3 has 12 residues. CDR1 SGDLS and CDR2 YYNGEE come from the germline V gene. The CDR3 loop reads CASSPGTGTQYF. The DNA for the CDR3 is TGTGCCAGCAGCCCTGGGACAGGTACGCAGTATTTT. The variable domain in full, completed from reference TRBV9 and TRBJ2-3, reads DSGVTQTPKHLITATGQRVTLRCSPRSGDLSVYWYQQSLDQGLQFLIQYYNGEERAKGNILERFSAQQFPDLHSELNLSSLELGDSALYFCASSPGTGTQYFGPGTRLTVL.

The genes are TRBV9 and TRBJ1-3, with 10 nucleotides matching TRBD1. V shed 2 bases, J shed 3 bases, and the junction held 5 bases outside the gene matches. This CDR3 is built from 16 residues. Looked up from germline, CDR1 is SGDLS and CDR2 is YYNGEE. CDR3 in amino acids: CASSVSGTGDGNTIYF. The CDR3, as DNA: TGTGCCAGCAGCGTTTCCGGGACAGGGGATGGAAACACCATATATTTT.

The V and J genes are TRBV9 and TRBJ1-2; tentative D call: TRBD1 (5 bases). Germline-derived CDR1 and CDR2 are SGDLS and YYNGEE. The V end lost 4 bases, the J end lost 6 bases, and 10 bases lay between the germline ends. The CDR3 runs 12 residues. The CDR3 DNA reads TGTGCCAGCAGCAAACGACAGCATGGCTACACCTTC. Translating it yields CASSKRQHGYTF. The whole variable domain, remainder taken from reference TRBV9 and TRBJ1-2, is DSGVTQTPKHLITATGQRVTLRCSPRSGDLSVYWYQQSLDQGLQFLIQYYNGEERAKGNILERFSAQQFPDLHSELNLSSLELGDSALYFCASSKRQHGYTFGSGTRLTVV.

The genes are TRBV7-2 and TRBJ1-4, with D possibly TRBD1 on 5 matching bases. The CDR3 runs 16 residues. Per germline, CDR1 SGHTA and CDR2 FQGNSA. V lost 0 bases to trimming and J lost 7 bases, with 15 bases between them. The CDR3 nucleotides read TGTGCCAGCAGCTTAGCCCCCTCAGGGCGGAGTGAAAAACTGTTTTTT. Translation: CASSLAPSGRSEKLFF.

This chain connects TRBV9 to TRBJ1-2; 8 nucleotides match TRBD1. Germline V CDR1 and CDR2: SGDLS, YYNGEE. CDR3 length: 15 amino acids. J gave up 9 bases and V 0 bases, and 10 bases lay outside the gene matches. The CDR3 coding sequence is TGTGCCAGCAGCGTAGGGGGGGCAGGGGGCTGGAGCTACACCTTC. This translates into CASSVGGAGGWSYTF.

This chain links TRBV4-1 with TRBJ1-2, with D possibly being TRBD1 (5 bases). The length of the CDR3 is 16 residues. Germline CDR1 is MGHRA and CDR2 is YSYEKL. V lost 1 base and J lost 5, with 17 bases in between. The CDR3 region has the DNA TGCGCCAGCAGCCAAGGTGCCGGACACGCCTTGTATGGCTACACCTTC. Translation gives CASSQGAGHALYGYTF.

The chain carries TRBV19 and TRBJ1-3; no reliable D call. This CDR3 has 16 residues. Germline V gene lookup returns CDR1 LNHDA and CDR2 SQIVND (reference sequence). V shed 1 base and J shed 4 bases, with 14 bases lying between them. The CDR3 sequence: CASSIGIYAAGNTIYF. CDR3 coding DNA: TGTGCCAGTAGTATAGGAATTTATGCGGCCGGAAACACCATATATTTT.

This clone appeared a single time. J is TRBJ1-1 and V is TRBV5-4, with TRBD1 matching over 7 bases. The CDR3 totals 15 residues. In germline, CDR1 is SGHNT, CDR2 YYREEE (reference sequence). Germline trimming cut 4 bases from V and 0 bases from J; bases unmatched to any gene: 6. The CDR3 DNA sequence: TGTGCCAGCAGCCTACAGGGGCGGCTGAACACTGAAGCTTTCTTT. It codes for CASSLQGRLNTEAFF.

This rearrangement joins TRBV29-1 to TRBJ1-1; 9 bases fit TRBD1. Germline V gene data show CDR1 as SQVTM and CDR2 as ANQGSEA. The CDR3 length is 13 residues. The J segment lost 4 bases and the V segment lost 3 bases, leaving 3 bases of the junction unmatched. CDR3 sequence: CSVEPTGGTEAFF. As DNA, the CDR3 is TGCAGCGTTGAGCCGACAGGGGGCACTGAAGCTTTCTTT.

This chain links TRBV18 with TRBJ1-2, with 7 positions matching TRBD1. Germline lookup yields CDR1 KGHSH and CDR2 LQKENI. CDR3 size: 16 residues. Trimming cost V 3 bases and J 2 bases; bases outside gene matches: 9. The CDR3 region has the DNA TGTGCCAGCTCACCGGTCCTAACAGGGGAGAACTATGGCTACACCTTC. Encoded protein: CASSPVLTGENYGYTF.

This clone came up a few times. CDR3 in DNA: TGCGCCAGCAGCCTAACAGGGGGCAGGACTGAAGCTTTCTTT. This sequence encodes CASSLTGGRTEAFF. The chain uses TRBV5-1 and TRBJ1-1; 9 bases match TRBD1. This CDR3 region has 14 residues. The V gene end was trimmed by 4 bases and the J gene end by 5 bases; junction bases not matched to a gene: 6. In germline, CDR1 is SGHRS, CDR2 YFSETQ.

This chain joins TRBV10-2 and TRBJ1-2, with no clear D. The V gene lost 0 bases and the J gene lost 1 base, with 12 bases spanning the gap. The CDR3 consists of 16 residues. Germline V gene data show CDR1 as WSHSY and CDR2 as SAAADI. The CDR3 DNA is TGCGCCAGCAGTGAGTCGAACAACATTGGTAACTATGGCTACACCTTC. This encodes CASSESNNIGNYGYTF.

The rearrangement joins TRBV6-5 to TRBJ2-3; 12 bases map to TRBD1. This CDR3 has 15 residues. The trim removed 5 bases at V and 7 bases at J, leaving 7 bases unmatched. Germline V CDR1 and CDR2: MNHEY, SVGAGI. CDR3 DNA: TGTGCCAGCAGTCGAGGGACAGGGGGCCTAAATACGCAGTATTTT. Translated: CASSRGTGGLNTQYF.

This sequence joins TRBV27 and TRBJ2-7, with D possibly matching TRBD1 (5 bases). Germline V lookup: CDR1 MNHEY, CDR2 SMNVEV (reference sequence). The CDR3 has 13 amino acids. The V and J ends lost 6 bases and 0 bases respectively, with 9 bases between them. CDR3 DNA: TGTGCCAGCAGCCAGGGCCTCTCCTACGAGCAGTACTTC. Translation gives CASSQGLSYEQYF.

The genes are TRBV6-5 and TRBJ1-2; D gene uncertain. Germline V gene sequence: CDR1 MNHEY, CDR2 SVGAGI. V gave up 10 bases and J gave up 3 bases, with 15 bases separating them. The CDR3 has 13 residues. CDR3 coding DNA: TGTGCCACCTTGTCCCCCGGTTACTATGGCTACACCTTC. It encodes CATLSPGYYGYTF.

This chain links TRBV7-2 with TRBJ2-5; 15 bases match TRBD2. After removal of 5 bases from V and 3 bases from J, the junction contained 4 bases not matched to a gene. Looked up from germline, CDR1 is SGHTA and CDR2 is FQGNSA. The CDR3 has 16 residues. This CDR3 reads CASSQRTSGGEETQYF. CDR3 bases: TGTGCCAGCAGCCAAAGGACTAGCGGGGGGGAAGAGACCCAGTACTTC.

The chain uses TRBV6-5 and TRBJ2-1, with D possibly matching TRBD2 (5 bases). The CDR3 runs to 15 residues. V was trimmed by 5 bases and J by 7 bases, leaving 18 bases between them. From germline, CDR1 is MNHEY and CDR2 SVGAGI. CDR3 in amino acids: CASSTTRANTNEQFF. CDR3 nucleotides: TGTGCCAGCAGTACCACTAGGGCCAATACGAATGAGCAGTTCTTC.

The J gene is TRBJ2-3, the V gene TRBV5-8; D gene uncertain. Looked up from germline, CDR1 is SGHTS and CDR2 is YDEGEE. The CDR3 covers 14 residues. Trimming pared 0 bases from V and 8 bases from J, leaving 13 bases between. CDR3 bases: TGTGCCAGCAGCTTGGGCGAGGATGTCGGTACGCAGTATTTT. It is translated as CASSLGEDVGTQYF.

This clone was seen only a few times. The chain links TRBV30 to TRBJ1-6; TRBD1 is a possible D gene (5 bases). Trimming removed 4 bases at V and 1 base at J, with 11 bases between. CDR3 size: 15 residues. Per germline, CDR1 GTSNPN and CDR2 SVGIG (reference sequence). CDR3 coding DNA: TGTGCCTGGAAGTCGGGGGGGTCCTATAATTCACCCCTCCACTTT. Residues: CAWKSGGSYNSPLHF.

The chain combines TRBV9 with TRBJ1-1; a weak D match, TRBD1 (5 bases). With 0 bases removed from V and 8 bases from J, the gap between germline ends came to 17 bases. Germline V lookup: CDR1 SGDLS, CDR2 YYNGEE. The CDR3 extends over 15 amino acids. CDR3 in amino acids: CASSVGPVAGVEAFF. Written as DNA, the CDR3 is TGTGCCAGCAGCGTAGGACCCGTGGCGGGGGTCGAAGCTTTCTTT. Complete variable domain (other parts from reference TRBV9 and TRBJ1-1): DSGVTQTPKHLITATGQRVTLRCSPRSGDLSVYWYQQSLDQGLQFLIQYYNGEERAKGNILERFSAQQFPDLHSELNLSSLELGDSALYFCASSVGPVAGVEAFFGQGTRLTVV.

This clone was seen a few times. The chain links TRBV5-5 to TRBJ1-5, with D possibly being TRBD1 (6 bases). The CDR3 consists of 15 residues. Trimming cost V 2 bases and J 2 bases, with 11 bases left between them. From germline, CDR1 is SGHKS and CDR2 YYEKEE (reference sequence). CDR3 in DNA: TGTGCCAGCAGCTTTCAGGGGATGGGCAATCAGCCCCAGCATTTT. This encodes CASSFQGMGNQPQHF.

There are a few counts of this clone. The chain links TRBV30 to TRBJ2-2; D gene unclear. This CDR3 comprises 14 residues. Looked up from germline, CDR1 is GTSNPN and CDR2 is SVGIG (reference sequence). Trimming removed 0 bases from V and 5 bases from J, with 10 bases in between. CDR3 nucleotides: TGTGCCTGGAGTGTACAGCACTCTACCGGGGAGCTGTTTTTT. Encoded protein: CAWSVQHSTGELFF.

The chain couples TRBV6-4 to TRBJ1-6; the match to TRBD1 covers 8 bases. Germline CDR1 MRHNA, CDR2 SNTAGT. After removal of 3 bases from V and 10 bases from J, the junction contained 8 bases not matched to a gene. CDR3 length equals 15 residues. The CDR3 nucleotides read TGTGCCAGCAGTGAGGTACAGGGGGTCGGATCACCCCTCCACTTT. This sequence encodes CASSEVQGVGSPLHF.

This clone has a handful of counts. CDR3 nucleotides: TGTGCCAGCACCACGGGGGGCGAGCAGTACTTC. It specifies CASTTGGEQYF. V usage is TRBV7-9 and J usage is TRBJ2-7; TRBD2 agrees at 7 bases. Unmatched junction bases numbered 3, after V lost 7 bases and J lost 6 bases. Germline V gene sequence: CDR1 SEHNR, CDR2 FQNEAQ (reference sequence). The CDR3 length is 11 residues.

The rearrangement uses TRBV29-1 and TRBJ1-1; TRBD1 matches at 9 bases. V dropped 8 bases and J dropped 2; count of bases not matched to a gene: 9. The germline V gene encodes CDR1 SQVTM and CDR2 ANQGSEA. The CDR3 has 14 residues. The CDR3 protein is CSHTGGLPNTEAFF. In DNA form, the CDR3 reads TGCAGCCATACAGGGGGCCTCCCTAACACTGAAGCTTTCTTT.

This clone appeared a single time. V is TRBV27 and J is TRBJ1-6; 7 bases are a match to TRBD1. Trimming cost V 6 bases and J 6 bases; bases outside gene matches: 11. The CDR3 contains 16 residues. From germline, CDR1 is MNHEY and CDR2 SMNVEV (reference sequence). The CDR3 loop reads CASSPLTTGRNSPLHF. Written as DNA, the CDR3 is TGTGCCAGCAGCCCATTAACGACAGGGCGTAATTCACCCCTCCACTTT.

The chain combines TRBV4-3 with TRBJ2-5; unclear D gene. The germline V gene has CDR1 LGHNA and CDR2 YSLEER. The V gene lost 4 bases and the J gene lost 5 bases, with 11 bases spanning the gap. This CDR3 region has 13 residues. CDR3 DNA: TGCGCCAGCAGCCGAGACACCGGGGAGACCCAGTACTTC. Amino acid sequence: CASSRDTGETQYF.